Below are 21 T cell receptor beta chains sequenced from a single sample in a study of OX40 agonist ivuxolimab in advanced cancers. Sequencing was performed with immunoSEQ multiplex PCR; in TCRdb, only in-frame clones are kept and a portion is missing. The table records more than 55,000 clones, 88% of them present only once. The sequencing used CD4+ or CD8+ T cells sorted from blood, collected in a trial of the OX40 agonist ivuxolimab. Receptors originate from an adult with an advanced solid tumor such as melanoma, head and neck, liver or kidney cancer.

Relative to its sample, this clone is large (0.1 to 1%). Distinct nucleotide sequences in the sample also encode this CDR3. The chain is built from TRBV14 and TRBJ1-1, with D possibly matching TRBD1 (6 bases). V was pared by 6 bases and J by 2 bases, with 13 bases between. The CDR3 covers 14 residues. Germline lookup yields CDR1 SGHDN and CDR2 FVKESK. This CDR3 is CASSPGQFNTEAFF. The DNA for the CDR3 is TGTGCCAGCAGTCCAGGACAGTTTAACACTGAAGCTTTCTTT.

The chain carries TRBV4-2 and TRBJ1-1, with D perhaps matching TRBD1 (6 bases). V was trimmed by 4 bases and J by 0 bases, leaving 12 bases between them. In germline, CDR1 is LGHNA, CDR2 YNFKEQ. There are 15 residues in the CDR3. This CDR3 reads CASSRLDRLNTEAFF. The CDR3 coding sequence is TGTGCCAGCAGCCGATTGGACAGATTGAACACTGAAGCTTTCTTT.

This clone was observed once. This chain's CDR3 is CASTPGGGNTEAFF. The CDR3 DNA reads as TGTGCCAGCACCCCAGGCGGGGGAAACACTGAAGCTTTCTTT. The V call is TRBV7-9, the J call TRBJ1-1; maybe TRBD1 (5 bases). V lost 7 bases and J 2 bases, leaving 14 bases between the germline ends. The CDR3 runs to 14 residues. From germline, CDR1 is SEHNR and CDR2 FQNEAQ (reference sequence).

CDR3 sequence reads: CASSFLAGEVGEQYF. The CDR3 DNA sequence: TGCGCCAGCAGCTTCCTAGCGGGAGAGGTGGGCGAGCAGTACTTC. The V gene is TRBV5-1, the J gene TRBJ2-7; 10 bases are a match to TRBD2. The CDR3 runs 15 residues. Per the germline V gene, CDR1 is SGHRS and CDR2 is YFSETQ. V lost 2 bases and J lost 6; bases outside the gene matches: 8.

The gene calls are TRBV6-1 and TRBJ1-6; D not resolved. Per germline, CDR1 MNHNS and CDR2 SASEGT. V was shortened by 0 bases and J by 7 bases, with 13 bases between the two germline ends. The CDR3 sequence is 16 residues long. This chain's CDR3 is CASSEARVLGNSPLHF. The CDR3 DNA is TGTGCCAGCAGTGAAGCGAGGGTCCTCGGAAATTCACCCCTCCACTTT.

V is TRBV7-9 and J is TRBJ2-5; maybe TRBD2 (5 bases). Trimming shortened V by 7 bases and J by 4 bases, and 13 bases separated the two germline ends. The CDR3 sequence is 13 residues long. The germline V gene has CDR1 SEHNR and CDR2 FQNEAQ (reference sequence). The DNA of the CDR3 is TGTGCCAGCAACAAAGTGAGGGTAGAGACCCAGTACTTC. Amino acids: CASNKVRVETQYF.

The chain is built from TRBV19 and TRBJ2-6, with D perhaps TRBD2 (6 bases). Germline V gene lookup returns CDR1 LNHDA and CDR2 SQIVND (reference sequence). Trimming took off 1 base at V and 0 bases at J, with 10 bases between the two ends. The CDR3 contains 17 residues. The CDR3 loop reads CASSIVAGPSGANVLTF. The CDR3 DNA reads TGTGCCAGTAGTATAGTCGCGGGACCCTCTGGGGCCAACGTCCTGACTTTC.

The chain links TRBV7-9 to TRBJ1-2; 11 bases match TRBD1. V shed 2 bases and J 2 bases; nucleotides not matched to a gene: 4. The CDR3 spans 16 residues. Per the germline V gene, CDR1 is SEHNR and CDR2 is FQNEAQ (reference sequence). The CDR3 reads CASSLLGTGGNYGYTF. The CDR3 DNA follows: TGTGCCAGCAGCTTACTTGGGACAGGGGGGAACTATGGCTACACCTTC. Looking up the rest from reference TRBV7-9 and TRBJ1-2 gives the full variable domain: DTGVSQNPRHKITKRGQNVTFRCDPISEHNRLYWYRQTLGQGPEFLTYFQNEAQLEKSRLLSDRFSAERPKGSFSTLEIQRTEQGDSAMYLCASSLLGTGGNYGYTFGSGTRLTVV.

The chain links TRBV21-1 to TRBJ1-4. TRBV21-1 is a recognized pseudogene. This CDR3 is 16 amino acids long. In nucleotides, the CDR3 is TGTGCCAGCAGAAACGGGGCGGACCCCGGGGGGGAAAAACTGTTTTTT. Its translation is CASRNGADPGGEKLFF.

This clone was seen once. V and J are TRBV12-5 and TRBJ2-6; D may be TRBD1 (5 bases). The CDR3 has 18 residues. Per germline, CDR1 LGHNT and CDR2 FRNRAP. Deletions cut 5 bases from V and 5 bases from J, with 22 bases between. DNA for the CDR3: TGTGCTAGTGGTCGGGCGCCTGCAGGACAAAGTCGGGCCAACGTCCTGACTTTC. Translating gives CASGRAPAGQSRANVLTF.

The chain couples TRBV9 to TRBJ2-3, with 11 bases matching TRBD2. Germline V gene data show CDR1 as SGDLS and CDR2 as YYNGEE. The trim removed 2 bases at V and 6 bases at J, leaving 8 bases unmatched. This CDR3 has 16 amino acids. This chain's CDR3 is CASSVGLADSRDTQYF. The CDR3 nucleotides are TGTGCCAGCAGCGTGGGACTAGCGGATTCTCGGGATACGCAGTATTTT.

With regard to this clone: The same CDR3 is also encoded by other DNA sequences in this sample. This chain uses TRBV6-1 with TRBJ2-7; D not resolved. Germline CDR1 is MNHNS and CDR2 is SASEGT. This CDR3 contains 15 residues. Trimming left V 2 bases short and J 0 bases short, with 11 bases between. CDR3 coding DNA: TGTGCCAGCAGTGAAAGTCTTGGGCCCTCCTACGAGCAGTACTTC. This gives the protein CASSESLGPSYEQYF.

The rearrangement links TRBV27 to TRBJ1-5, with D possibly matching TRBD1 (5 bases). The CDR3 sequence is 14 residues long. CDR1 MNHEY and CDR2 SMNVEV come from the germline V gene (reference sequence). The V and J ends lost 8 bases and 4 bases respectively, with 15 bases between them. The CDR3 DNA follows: TGTGCCAGCCATCGTGCAGGGTTTAATCAGCCCCAGCATTTT. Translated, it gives CASHRAGFNQPQHF.

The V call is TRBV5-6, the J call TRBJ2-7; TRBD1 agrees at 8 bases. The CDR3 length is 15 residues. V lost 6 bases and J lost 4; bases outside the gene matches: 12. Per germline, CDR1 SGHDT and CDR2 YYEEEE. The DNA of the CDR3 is TGTGCCAGCACTTCGGGCGGCAGGGGGCTGTACGAGCAGTACTTC. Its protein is CASTSGGRGLYEQYF.

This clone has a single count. CDR3 in amino acids: CASSSTGGQGQYF. DNA of the CDR3: TGTGCCAGCAGTTCCACAGGGGGCCAGGGGCAGTACTTC. The chain uses TRBV28 and TRBJ2-7; 9 bases are shared with TRBD1. Germline trimming cut 4 bases from V and 9 bases from J; bases unmatched to any gene: 7. Germline V lookup: CDR1 MDHEN, CDR2 SYDVKM. The CDR3 is 13 residues long. The full variable domain, with the rest looked up from reference TRBV28 and TRBJ2-7, is DVKVTQSSRYLVKRTGEKVFLECVQDMDHENMFWYRQDPGLGLRLIYFSYDVKMKEKGDIPEGYSVSREKKERFSLILESASTNQTSMYLCASSSTGGQGQYFGPGTRLTVT.

DNA for the CDR3: TGTGCCAGCAGTTACCCGGACTTTAGCAATCAGCCCCAGCATTTT. This encodes CASSYPDFSNQPQHF. The V call is TRBV28, the J call TRBJ1-5; D is undetermined. This CDR3 is 15 amino acids long. Germline assignment: CDR1 MDHEN and CDR2 SYDVKM. V was pared by 4 bases and J by 0 bases, with 10 bases between. The whole variable domain, filled in from reference TRBV28 and TRBJ1-5, reads DVKVTQSSRYLVKRTGEKVFLECVQDMDHENMFWYRQDPGLGLRLIYFSYDVKMKEKGDIPEGYSVSREKKERFSLILESASTNQTSMYLCASSYPDFSNQPQHFGDGTRLSIL.

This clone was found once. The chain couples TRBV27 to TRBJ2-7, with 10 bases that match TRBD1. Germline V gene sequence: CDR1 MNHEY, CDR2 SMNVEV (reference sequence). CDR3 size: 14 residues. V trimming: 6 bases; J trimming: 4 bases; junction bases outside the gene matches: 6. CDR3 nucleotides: TGTGCCAGCAGGTCCGGGACAGGGGTATACGAGCAGTACTTC. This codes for CASRSGTGVYEQYF.

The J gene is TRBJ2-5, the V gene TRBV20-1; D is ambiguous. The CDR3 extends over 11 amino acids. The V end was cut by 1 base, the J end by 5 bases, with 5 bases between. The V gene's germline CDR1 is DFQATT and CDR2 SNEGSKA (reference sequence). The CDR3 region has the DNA TGCAGTGCTAGAGGAGCCGAGACCCAGTACTTC. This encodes CSARGAETQYF.

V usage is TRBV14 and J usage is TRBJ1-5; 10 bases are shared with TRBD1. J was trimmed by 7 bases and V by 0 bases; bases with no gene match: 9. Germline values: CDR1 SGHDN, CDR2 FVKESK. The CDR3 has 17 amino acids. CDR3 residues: CASSQEKDRGWKQPQHF. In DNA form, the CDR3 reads TGTGCCAGCAGCCAAGAGAAGGACAGGGGGTGGAAACAGCCCCAGCATTTT.

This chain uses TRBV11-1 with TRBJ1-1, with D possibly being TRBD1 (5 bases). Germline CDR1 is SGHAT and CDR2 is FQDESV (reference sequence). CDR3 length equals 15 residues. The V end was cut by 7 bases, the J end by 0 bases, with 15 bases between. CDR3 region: CASTRPGSMNTEAFF. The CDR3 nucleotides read TGTGCCAGCACCAGACCAGGGTCCATGAACACTGAAGCTTTCTTT.

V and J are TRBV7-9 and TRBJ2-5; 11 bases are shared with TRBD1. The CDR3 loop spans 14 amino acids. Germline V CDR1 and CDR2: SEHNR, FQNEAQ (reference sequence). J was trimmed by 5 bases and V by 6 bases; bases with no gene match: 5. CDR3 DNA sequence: TGTGCCAGCAGGAGGGGACAGGGGGATGAGACCCAGTACTTC. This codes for CASRRGQGDETQYF.